This T cell receptor beta chain came from a study of persistence of HIV-infected CD4 T cells (dated by TCRdb to 2020 to 2022). Looking at the study overall: CMV- and HIV-1 Gag-responding CD4+ T cells were isolated from ART-treated individuals so that antigen-driven clonal expansion of HIV-1-infected cells could be examined. Suppressive ART had been received by participants for a median of roughly 8 years. Apart from a couple of participants who underwent leukapheresis at a single time point, peripheral blood samples of up to roughly 180 mL were collected from participants at multiple time points. Proviral sequencing was used to assess clonality among infected cells, whereas TCRbeta sequencing gauged the clonality of all cells within each sorted population. Cross-participant TCR cluster analysis included about 8 participants for CMV and roughly 7 participants for Gag. Findings and caveats that apply to the study as a whole: Restriction of bulk TCR analyses to the rare CMV-responding cells that actually carried HIV-1 proviruses was not possible. The study involved few individuals and tested only a limited range of antigens. Antigen-responding cells were enriched for expanded CDR3beta sequences that were degenerate, which suggests that CD4+ responses to CMV and Gag underwent convergent selection. A correlation was observed between TCR oligoclonality and proviral oligoclonality within the same sorted populations. Significantly lower TCRbeta richness was observed in CMV- and Gag-responding cells than in anti-CD3/anti-CD28-responding cells, and higher oligoclonality was observed in CMV-responding cells than in CD3/CD28-stimulated and Gag-responding cells.

The immunoSEQ hsTCRB assay version 4 in survey mode was used to sequence TCRbeta repertoires from genomic DNA. For TCRbeta sequencing, genomic DNA was diluted to about 9.7 ng/uL, and up to about 1 ug was used per sample. For the original study's pipeline: TCRbeta data were analyzed in ImmunoSeq Analyzer 3.0, with diversity computed on productive nucleotide rearrangements. Using the Immunarch R package, lower-bound TCR diversity was estimated with the improved Chao index and clonality was estimated with the Gini coefficient. When different nucleotide rearrangements encoded the same CDR3beta amino acid sequence, each rearrangement was treated as a distinct clonotype. TCRbeta sequences significantly enriched in antigen-responding cells relative to anti-CD3/anti-CD28-activated cells were identified by differential abundance analysis. GLIPH2 grouped TCRs by predicted peptide-MHC specificity, both within each participant and across combined participant data sets. Imported from immuneACCESS, the table was reduced by TCRdb to in-frame sequences with V and J called. These copies leave out some clones; in studies compared against another copy, an unresolved V gene accounts for under half, and the cause of the remainder is not known. Clone size and the V and J calls come from that table; the DNA yielded D and trimming. The sample table lists more than 30,000 clones, 82% of them with a count of one. Clones ranked in the top ten supply over 15% of the sample.

Worth noting for this clone: Its antigen is currently not known. Base qualities are not at hand, and no much larger clone is one base apart.

Per the germline V gene (reference sequence), LGHDT is the CDR1 and YNNKEL is the CDR2. V and J are truncated by 4 bases and 8 bases respectively, leaving an intervening sequence of 14 bases. The CDR3 runs 13 amino acids, cysteine and phenylalanine included. The kept DNA is CDR3 alone, 39 bases in frame from the first base. This specimen's treatment or condition label, per the study, means: suppressive antiretroviral therapy. Cells were stimulated with a pool of overlapping HIV-1 Gag 15-mer peptides at roughly 1 ug per peptide per mL. Nonresponding CD40L-negative CD69-negative CD45RO-high memory CD4+ T cells were sorted as memory populations depleted of antigen-responding cells. Participants were HIV-1-infected adults who started suppressive ART during chronic infection. For at least 4 years, participants had undetectable plasma HIV-1 RNA, below 50 copies/mL. To be included, participants needed a CD4+ T cell count above 400 cells/uL and a positive CMV serology. Before stimulation, PBMCs were isolated using density centrifugation and then depleted of CD8+ T cells. For more than 15 hours, the CD8-depleted PBMCs were stimulated with anti-CD28/CD49d costimulation, a CD40-blocking antibody, and enfuvirtide to prevent new infections. Sorting was done on either a Beckman Coulter MoFlo Legacy or an XDP sorter, and propidium iodide was used to exclude dead cells. For samples with more than one million cells, genomic DNA was extracted with the QIAamp DNA Mini Kit, and for all other samples the Quick-DNA Microprep Kit was used.

Sequenced here: CD4+ T cells sorted from PBMCs after approximately 19-hour stimulation, sampled from a patient who received antiretroviral therapy. According to the study, the label for this sample's cell subset or site signals: CD40L-CD69- CD45RO-high memory CD4 T cells not responding to Gag peptides. This chain joins TRBV3-1 (or the pseudogene TRBV3-2) to TRBJ1-1, with the D gene call left open. The origin of this receptor is an adult woman with HIV who was CMV-seropositive. The DNA reads as follows: TGTGCCAGCAGCCTCACCCGGGCAAACGAAGCTTTCTTT. Its translation reads: CASSLTRANEAFF.